The present T cell receptor beta chain was sequenced within a study of T cell changes during pregnancy in multiple sclerosis. V was clipped by 0 bases and J by 6 bases, with 11 bases between them. The CDR3 contains 14 residues. From germline, CDR1 is LNHNV and CDR2 YYDKDF (reference sequence). Sequencing used immunoSEQ multiplex PCR; TCRdb keeps in-frame clones, though not all of them. Of fewer than 90,000 clones in the sample, roughly 93% were seen once. The genes are TRBV15 and TRBJ1-2; a possible D gene is TRBD1 (5 bases). This clonotype was sampled from a female donor with multiple sclerosis, enrolled in a pregnancy study. Specimen: peripheral blood, collected in the first trimester of pregnancy. CDR3 protein: CATSRERQQDGYTF. Here the CDR3 DNA reads TGTGCCACCAGCAGAGAGCGTCAACAGGATGGCTACACCTTC.